This TCR beta chain is drawn from a study of PD-1 blockade in classical Hodgkin lymphoma. Across the study: On a schedule of every 2 weeks, patients received nivolumab 3 mg/kg intravenously. Overall study results and limits: The CD4+ diversity rise by C4D1 was clearest in complete responders.

V was trimmed by 0 bases and J by 4 bases, leaving 13 bases between them. This CDR3 is built from 15 residues. The germline V gene has CDR1 SGHDT and CDR2 YYEEEE. This clone was found a few times. Its antigen is undetermined. Each patient relapsed following autologous stem cell transplantation, and prior brentuximab vedotin exposure differed. Magnetic negative selection served to purify CD4+ T cells out of PBMCs that had been thawed. Generated by immunoSEQ multiplex PCR, the TCRdb table keeps only in-frame clones and is missing some. The table lists 13,000 or so clones, under 85% of them singletons, with more than 1.5% in the top ten.

The receptor was derived from a human donor with classical Hodgkin lymphoma. Material: CD4+ T cells from blood, obtained at baseline. This sequence joins TRBV5-6 and TRBJ1-2; no reliable D call. The CDR3 DNA is TGTGCCAGCAGCTTGGGTGTTTTCTCGATCTATGGCTACACCTTC. It is translated as CASSLGVFSIYGYTF.